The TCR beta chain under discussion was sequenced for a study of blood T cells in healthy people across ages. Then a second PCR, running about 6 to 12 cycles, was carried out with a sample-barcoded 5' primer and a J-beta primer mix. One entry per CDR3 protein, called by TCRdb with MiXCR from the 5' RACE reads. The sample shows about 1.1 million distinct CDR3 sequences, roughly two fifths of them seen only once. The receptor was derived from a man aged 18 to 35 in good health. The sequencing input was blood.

DNA for the CDR3: TGTGCCAGCAGCCAAGTACCACCCGGGGACACTGAAGCTTTCTTT. Translating it yields CASSQVPPGDTEAFF. The chain is built from TRBV4-2 and TRBJ1-1; D remains unclear. The V and J ends lost 1 base and 3 bases respectively, with 12 bases between them. The germline CDR1 and CDR2 sequences are LGHNA and YNFKEQ. This CDR3 is 15 amino acids long.